One sample yielded the 26 T cell receptor beta chains listed below, sequenced in a study of CD8+ T cells in alopecia areata. The treatment was: oral pan-JAK inhibitor, 5-10 mg twice daily. cDNA prepared by RNA extraction and subsequent reverse transcription served as the template for sequencing. TCRdb's table, derived via immunoSEQ multiplex PCR, lists solely in-frame clones and lacks some. The sample yields about 110,000 clones, roughly 84% seen once. This specimen was CD8+ T cells sorted from blood, taken at week 24, from a patient treated with tofacitinib. The receptors were sampled from a human donor with alopecia areata.

For this clone: One end of the junction does not line up with germline, which may come from a read error. The rearrangement joins TRBV30 to TRBJ2-4, with a possible D match to TRBD1 (5 bases). The CDR3 is 17 amino acids. The germline V gene has CDR1 GTSNPN and CDR2 SVGIG (reference sequence). The CDR3, as DNA: TGTGCCTGGAGTACGAACGCAGGACATTCCGCCAAAAACACTCAGTACTTC. Its translation is CAWSTNAGHSAKNTQYF. The entire variable domain, with the rest obtained from reference TRBV30 and TRBJ2-4, is as follows: SQTIHQWPATLVQPVGSPLSLECTVEGTSNPNLYWYRQAAGRGLQLLFYSVGIGQISSEVPQNLSASRPQDRQFILSSKKLLLSDSGFYLCAWSTNAGHSAKNTQYFGAGTRLSVL.

This chain connects TRBV10-2 to TRBJ2-1; D call uncertain. Germline V CDR1 and CDR2: WSHSY, SAAADI. The germline V and J ends were trimmed by 0 bases and 8 bases, with 11 bases remaining between them. The CDR3 is 14 residues long. The CDR3 reads CASSESVRPDEQFF. The DNA of the CDR3 is TGCGCCAGCAGTGAGTCGGTCCGGCCGGATGAGCAGTTCTTC.

The V call is TRBV4-2, the J call TRBJ2-7, with 7 bases fitting TRBD1. Germline V gives CDR1 LGHNA, CDR2 YNFKEQ. The CDR3 length is 15 residues. V was pared by 1 base and J by 3 bases, with 6 bases of the junction left unmatched. CDR3 sequence (DNA): TGTGCCAGCAGCCAAGGACAGGGTTACGACTACGAGCAGTACTTC. This encodes CASSQGQGYDYEQYF.

The rearrangement uses TRBV5-1 and TRBJ2-2; TRBD2 matches 12 bases. Germline V gene lookup returns CDR1 SGHRS and CDR2 YFSETQ. After removal of 0 bases from V and 4 bases from J, the junction contained 1 base not matched to a gene. CDR3 length: 16 amino acids. Here the CDR3 DNA reads TGCGCCAGCAGCTTGGGACTAGCGGGGGTCACCGGGGAGCTGTTTTTT. Protein: CASSLGLAGVTGELFF.

The CDR3 bases are TGTGCTAGTGGTACAGGGTTCAACAATGAGCAGTTCTTC. Amino acids: CASGTGFNNEQFF. The rearrangement joins TRBV12-5 to TRBJ2-1, with D possibly TRBD1 on 6 matching bases. Germline V gene lookup returns CDR1 LGHNT and CDR2 FRNRAP. Trimming took 5 bases from V and 5 from J, leaving 10 bases between them. The CDR3 runs 13 residues.

J is TRBJ2-1 and V is TRBV27; perhaps TRBD1 as D (6 bases). CDR1 and CDR2 (germline): MNHEY, SMNVEV (reference sequence). The CDR3 has 14 residues. Trimming cost V 2 bases and J 4 bases, with 9 bases left between them. For the CDR3, the DNA is TGTGCCAGCAGTTTAGGGGGCAAGTACAATGAGCAGTTCTTC. Amino acid sequence: CASSLGGKYNEQFF.

The chain combines TRBV29-1 with TRBJ2-1; D is undetermined. The ends were cut back, 0 bases at V and 4 bases at J, with 10 bases in the middle. This CDR3 has 14 amino acids. Germline assignment: CDR1 SQVTM and CDR2 ANQGSEA. CDR3 sequence: CSVEDFGDYNEQFF. The CDR3 DNA reads as TGCAGCGTTGAAGATTTTGGAGATTACAATGAGCAGTTCTTC.

The J gene is TRBJ2-1, the V gene TRBV7-2, with D maybe TRBD2 (5 bases). The CDR3 is 15 residues long. The V end lost 2 bases, the J end lost 2 bases, and 10 bases lay between the germline ends. Germline CDR1 SGHTA, CDR2 FQGNSA. CDR3 sequence: CASSLSVRAYNEQFF. The DNA of the CDR3 is TGTGCCAGCAGCTTATCGGTGAGGGCCTACAATGAGCAGTTCTTC.

V gene TRBV9 combines with J gene TRBJ2-7; D possibly corresponds to TRBD2 (5 bases). Germline assignment: CDR1 SGDLS and CDR2 YYNGEE. V lost 4 bases, J lost 5 bases, and 25 bases lay in between. There are 17 residues in the CDR3. Here the CDR3 DNA reads TGTGCCAGCAGCTCGAACCGGGATACCAGTCGGCCCCACGAGCAGTACTTC. Translating it yields CASSSNRDTSRPHEQYF.

This chain joins TRBV29-1 and TRBJ2-7, with no clear D. Per the germline V gene, CDR1 is SQVTM and CDR2 is ANQGSEA. Trimming removed 4 bases from V and 2 bases from J, with 12 bases in between. CDR3 length: 13 residues. In DNA, the CDR3 is TGCAGCGTTGTAGGTTACACCACCTACGAGCAGTACTTC. Its translation is CSVVGYTTYEQYF.

This clone was counted a few times. The J gene is TRBJ1-1, the V gene TRBV19; D unresolved. Germline CDR1 reads LNHDA; CDR2 reads SQIVND (reference sequence). CDR3 length: 17 residues. V was clipped by 3 bases and J by 0 bases, with 17 bases between them. CDR3 bases: TGTGCCAGTAGTATTCGCTCGAGAATGGACTTGAACACTGAAGCTTTCTTT. Residues: CASSIRSRMDLNTEAFF.

This chain links TRBV18 with TRBJ1-2; weak D call: TRBD1 (5 bases). V was shortened by 1 base and J by 4 bases, with 16 bases between the two germline ends. Germline V gives CDR1 KGHSH, CDR2 LQKENI. This CDR3 spans 16 amino acids. The CDR3 spells CASSPQTAEGSYGYTF. CDR3 nucleotides: TGTGCCAGCTCACCACAGACAGCAGAGGGGAGCTATGGCTACACCTTC.

The chain uses TRBV6-6 and TRBJ2-2, with a weak D call TRBD2 (5 bases). V was trimmed by 2 bases and J by 1 base, leaving 8 bases between them. Per the germline V gene, CDR1 is MNHNY and CDR2 is SVGAGI (reference sequence). The CDR3 contains 15 residues. CDR3 protein: CASSYRTQNTGELFF. DNA of the CDR3: TGTGCCAGCAGTTACAGGACTCAGAACACCGGGGAGCTGTTTTTT.

The chain employs TRBV27 and TRBJ2-1, with D tentatively TRBD2 (5 bases). Germline CDR1 reads MNHEY; CDR2 reads SMNVEV (reference sequence). V lost 7 bases and J 9 bases, leaving 13 bases between the germline ends. The CDR3 loop spans 12 amino acids. CDR3 DNA: TGTGCCAGCAATGGACTTCATAGTGAGCAGTTCTTC. It codes for CASNGLHSEQFF.

The rearrangement joins TRBV5-4 to TRBJ1-1; D ambiguous. V lost 3 bases and J 1 base, leaving 19 bases between the germline ends. This CDR3 has 17 residues. The germline gives CDR1 SGHNT, CDR2 YYREEE (reference sequence). CDR3: CASSSGEGGTGNTEAFF. The CDR3 region has the DNA TGTGCCAGCAGCTCGGGAGAGGGAGGCACCGGGAACACTGAAGCTTTCTTT.

J is TRBJ1-4 and V is TRBV7-6; 9 bases map to TRBD1. The CDR3 covers 14 residues. With 5 bases clipped from V and 10 bases from J, the junction kept 8 bases outside the gene matches. CDR1 is SGHVS and CDR2 is FNYEAQ in the germline V gene. The CDR3 protein is CASSLQGASGKLFF. As DNA, the CDR3 is TGTGCCAGCAGCCTACAGGGGGCTAGCGGAAAACTGTTTTTT. The variable domain in full, completed from reference TRBV7-6 and TRBJ1-4, reads GAGVSQSPRYKVTKRGQDVALRCDPISGHVSLYWYRQALGQGPEFLTYFNYEAQQDKSGLPNDRFSAERPEGSISTLTIQRTEQRDSAMYRCASSLQGASGKLFFGSGTQLSVL.

The CDR3 spells CASSFRTNTEAFF. The DNA for the CDR3 is TGCGCCAGCAGCTTCCGGACGAACACTGAAGCTTTCTTT. The rearrangement links TRBV5-1 to TRBJ1-1; D not resolved. Per germline, CDR1 SGHRS and CDR2 YFSETQ. V lost 2 bases, J lost 1 base, and 6 bases lay in between. The CDR3 sequence is 13 residues long. Full variable domain (rest looked up from reference TRBV5-1 and TRBJ1-1): KAGVTQTPRYLIKTRGQQVTLSCSPISGHRSVSWYQQTPGQGLQFLFEYFSETQRNKGNFPGRFSGRQFSNSRSEMNVSTLELGDSALYLCASSFRTNTEAFFGQGTRLTVV.

The rearrangement joins TRBV6-1 to TRBJ2-5; the D gene is possibly TRBD2 (6 bases). Germline CDR1 MNHNS, CDR2 SASEGT. This CDR3 is built from 14 residues. The ends were cut back, 2 bases at V and 5 bases at J, with 12 bases in the middle. CDR3 DNA sequence: TGTGCCAGCAGTGAAAGGAGGGAAGGGGAGACCCAGTACTTC. Translating gives CASSERREGETQYF.

CDR3 nucleotide sequence: TGTGCCAGCAGCGTAGGAGACCAAGAGACCCAGTACTTC. As protein: CASSVGDQETQYF. The chain carries TRBV9 and TRBJ2-5; D not resolved. Germline lookup yields CDR1 SGDLS and CDR2 YYNGEE. CDR3 size: 13 residues. Trimming took off 0 bases at V and 0 bases at J, with 3 bases between the two ends.

Turning to this clone: The same CDR3 can be traced to other DNA sequences in this sample. The chain couples TRBV11-2 to TRBJ2-7; 10 bases line up with TRBD1. CDR3 length: 15 amino acids. The V gene end was trimmed by 5 bases and the J gene end by 1 base; junction bases not matched to a gene: 5. Germline CDR1 SGHAT, CDR2 FQNNGV. The CDR3 DNA is TGTGCCAGCAGCCCGGGACAGGGGCCATCCTACGAGCAGTACTTC. The encoded protein is CASSPGQGPSYEQYF.

This clone was counted a single time. This rearrangement joins TRBV7-6 to TRBJ2-5, with D possibly matching TRBD1 (6 bases). Germline CDR1 and CDR2: SGHVS and FNYEAQ. Trimming cost V 2 bases and J 0 bases, with 22 bases left between them. This CDR3 contains 19 residues. The CDR3 loop is CASSLFAGVAGQNQETQYF. CDR3 DNA: TGTGCCAGCAGCTTATTCGCAGGGGTGGCAGGTCAGAACCAAGAGACCCAGTACTTC.

The V gene is TRBV27, the J gene TRBJ2-1; 13 bases fit TRBD2. The CDR3 extends over 18 amino acids. Per the germline V gene, CDR1 is MNHEY and CDR2 is SMNVEV (reference sequence). V lost 4 bases, J lost 0 bases, and 6 bases stayed unmatched. The CDR3 DNA follows: TGTGCCAGCAGTTCGAGACTAGCGGGGGGTAGCTCCTACAATGAGCAGTTCTTC. Translated, it gives CASSSRLAGGSSYNEQFF.

The genes are TRBV11-3 and TRBJ2-7, with a tentative D call TRBD2 (5 bases). Trimming took 5 bases from V and 2 from J, leaving 13 bases between them. The CDR3 has 14 amino acids. The germline V gene encodes CDR1 SGHNT and CDR2 YENEEA. This CDR3 is CASSPSWSTYEQYF. The CDR3 DNA reads as TGTGCCAGCAGCCCTAGCTGGAGTACCTACGAGCAGTACTTC.

There are a few counts of this clone. V and J are TRBV27 and TRBJ2-6; D call uncertain. V dropped 3 bases and J dropped 0 bases, with 6 bases sitting between them. The CDR3 spans 15 residues. Germline CDR1 and CDR2: MNHEY and SMNVEV (reference sequence). The CDR3 DNA reads as TGTGCCAGCAGTTTGGGAAGCTCTGGGGCCAACGTCCTGACTTTC. Its translation is CASSLGSSGANVLTF.

The genes are TRBV4-1 and TRBJ2-7; D unclear. Deletions cut 1 base from V and 6 bases from J, with 4 bases between. There are 11 residues in the CDR3. Germline values: CDR1 MGHRA, CDR2 YSYEKL. The CDR3 coding sequence is TGCGCCAGCAGCCAAGGGGTCGAGCAGTACTTC. Its protein product is CASSQGVEQYF.

The rearrangement uses TRBV11-2 and TRBJ2-5; no firm D call. Trimming removed 5 bases at V and 0 bases at J, with 13 bases between. Germline V CDR1 and CDR2: SGHAT, FQNNGV. The CDR3 is 15 amino acids. The CDR3 sequence is CASSDLTVYQETQYF. For the CDR3, the DNA is TGTGCCAGCAGCGACCTCACTGTGTACCAAGAGACCCAGTACTTC.